This TCR beta chain was profiled in a study of identical twins. This clonotype was seen only a few times. Its antigen is undetermined. The V and J ends lost 3 bases and 8 bases, in that order; junction bases with no gene match: 5. Germline V gene lookup returns CDR1 MRHNA and CDR2 SNTAGT. The CDR3 runs to 14 residues. TCRdb itself ran the 5' RACE reads through MiXCR, one entry per CDR3 protein. The data show fewer than 350,000 distinct CDR3 sequences, about 8.1% seen once. Study conclusions and caveats: The presence of invariant MAIT and iNKT cells could partly confound analyses of zero-insertion sequences. Weaker excess twin sharing was observed in beta out-of-frame sequences. Out-of-frame alpha sequences common to twins exhibited a surplus of low generation probability. Insertions ran lower in abundant cord blood beta clonotypes, though not in memory repertoires.

This sample also belongs to another study, concerning yellow fever vaccine responses in identical twins.

The sequenced material came from memory (CD45RO+) T cells sorted from blood. The gene calls are TRBV6-4 and TRBJ2-1; the match to TRBD1 covers 9 bases. The receptor was isolated from a woman under 30 in good health. CDR3 loop: CASSEGQGPHEQFF. The CDR3 region has the DNA TGTGCCAGCAGTGAGGGACAGGGACCACATGAGCAGTTCTTC.